This T cell receptor beta chain was captured by sequencing in a study of blood T cell repertoires in COVID-19. Study at large: Material from acute and convalescent COVID-19 was sourced from the United States, Italy and Spain.

Followed over time, Seattle patients had been enrolled while infection was active. Per the original methods: Amplification of reference gene primers provided the estimated nucleated cell counts. Generated by immunoSEQ multiplex PCR, the TCRdb table keeps only in-frame clones and is missing some. The DNA was the basis for D and trimming; V, J and clone size are from that table. The sample includes under 250,000 clones, roughly 83% seen only once; the top ten take approximately 5%. The CDR3 spans 15 residues. Germline V gene data show CDR1 as LGHDT and CDR2 as YNNKEL (reference sequence). The trim removed 5 bases at V and 4 bases at J, leaving 4 bases unmatched.

The TCR sequence derives from a woman over 75 with COVID-19, enrolled during active disease. This chain joins TRBV3-1 (or the pseudogene TRBV3-2) and TRBJ2-1, with 11 bases that match TRBD2. What was sequenced was peripheral blood. The CDR3 DNA reads TGTGCCAGCAGCAAGACTAGCGGGACTTACAATGAGCAGTTCTTC. Encoded protein: CASSKTSGTYNEQFF.